The clone carrying this T cell receptor (beta chain) was picked up a small number of times. In the authors' workflow: Nucleated cell counts were estimated from reference gene primer amplification. Profiling relied on immunoSEQ multiplex PCR, and the TCRdb table lists in-frame clones only, not all of them. That table furnishes V, J and clone size, whereas the DNA furnished D and trimming. The sample records 54,000 or so clones, 88% being singletons. This sample was included in a study of blood T cell repertoires in COVID-19. Study in general: Researchers got acute and convalescent COVID-19 samples from the United States, Italy and Spain. PBMCs, B-cell-depleted T cells, or T cells provided the cDNA or gDNA that made up the material.

V lost 3 bases and J 7 bases, leaving 9 bases between the germline ends. This CDR3 contains 12 residues. The germline V gene has CDR1 LNHDA and CDR2 SQIVND (reference sequence). Material: peripheral blood. The chain recombines TRBV19 with TRBJ1-1; D not resolved. The clonotype originates from a human donor in a cohort sampled during active COVID-19. In DNA, the CDR3 is TGTGCCAGTAGTATCTACCCTGGTGAAGCTTTCTTT. Protein product: CASSIYPGEAFF.